A selection of T cell receptor beta chains follows, all from one sample in a study of T cell repertoires in cytomegalovirus infection. Their antigen targets remain unknown. TCRdb independently ran MiXCR on the reads; one entry per CDR3 protein. In the table there are around 300,000 distinct CDR3 sequences, approximately 22% of which are singletons. The source material was cultured PBMCs, sampled from culture after CMV antigen stimulation. The receptors shown here come from a human donor in good health (CMV status not recorded). Some clones in this sample may be carry-over from other donors' samples. Each CDR3 is given with its conserved first and last residue. D genes are given only for firm matches. Clone size appears in some rows only: once, few, many, or a class for an expanded clone.

D gene | clone size | J gene | V gene | CDR3 protein | CDR3 DNA
TRBD2 | many | TRBJ2-1 | TRBV7-6 | CASSPGGGGASGEQFF | TGTGCCAGCAGCCCTGGCGGTGGAGGGGCTAGCGGTGAGCAGTTCTTC
NA | NA | TRBJ2-1 | TRBV6-8 | CASSYSSTEGGEQFF | TGTGCCAGCAGTTACTCTTCGACCGAAGGGGGTGAGCAGTTCTTC
TRBD2 | NA | TRBJ2-2 | TRBV6-6 | CASRTWGGSSTGELFF | TGTGCCAGCCGAACCTGGGGCGGGAGCTCCACCGGGGAGCTGTTTTTT
TRBD1 | few | TRBJ2-7 | TRBV20-1 | CSAREGTAGQGYEQYF | TGCAGTGCTAGAGAGGGTACCGCGGGACAGGGCTACGAGCAGTACTTC
NA | NA | TRBJ2-3 | TRBV4-1 | CASSQVGKNTQYF | TGCGCCAGCAGCCAAGTTGGTAAAAATACGCAGTATTTT
NA | NA | TRBJ2-7 | TRBV20-1 | CSAHSGSEQYF | TGCAGTGCTCACTCGGGGAGCGAGCAGTACTTC
NA | many | TRBJ1-2 | TRBV7-9 | CASSLVPDGYTF | TGTGCCAGCAGCTTAGTCCCGGATGGCTACACCTTC
NA | NA | TRBJ2-5 | TRBV28 | CASQTRVPTPQETQYF | TGTGCCAGCCAAACCAGGGTTCCTACTCCCCAAGAGACCCAGTACTTC
TRBD1 | few | TRBJ1-4 | TRBV4-1 | CASSHYLRTGEGKLFF | TGCGCCAGCAGCCATTACCTCAGGACAGGGGAGGGAAAACTGTTTTTT
NA | NA | TRBJ2-1 | TRBV5-4 | CASSLDRLGRNEQFF | TGTGCCAGCAGCTTGGACCGGCTAGGGAGGAATGAGCAGTTCTTC
NA | few | TRBJ1-1 | TRBV4-3 | CASSQLSGNTEAFF | TGCGCCAGCAGCCAACTCTCAGGGAACACTGAAGCTTTCTTT
NA | few | TRBJ1-1 | TRBV7-2 | CASSLGGGRTEAFF | TGTGCCAGCAGCTTAGGCGGGGGGCGGACTGAAGCTTTCTTT
NA | few | TRBJ2-3 | TRBV6-2/TRBV6-3 | CASWRASTDTQYF | TGTGCCTCCTGGAGGGCTAGCACAGATACGCAGTATTTT
TRBD2 | few | TRBJ2-3 | TRBV28 | CASEGLAGVVNSDTQYF | TGTGCCAGTGAGGGACTAGCGGGAGTTGTAAATTCAGATACGCAGTATTTT
TRBD2 | NA | TRBJ2-3 | TRBV7-9 | CASSWGTSGTPDTQYF | TGTGCCAGCAGCTGGGGGACTAGCGGGACCCCAGATACGCAGTATTTT
NA | NA | TRBJ2-3 | TRBV7-2 | CASSLGVSGDTQYF | TGTGCCAGCAGCTTGGGGGTTAGCGGAGATACGCAGTATTTT
TRBD2 | many | TRBJ2-7 | TRBV29-1 | CSVRTSGRAYEQYF | TGCAGCGTAAGGACTAGCGGGAGGGCTTACGAGCAGTACTTC
NA | few | TRBJ1-2 | TRBV6-2/TRBV6-3 | CASRLGGQRGYGYTF | TGTGCCAGCAGACTGGGAGGACAGAGGGGCTATGGCTACACCTTC
NA | many | TRBJ2-2 | TRBV11-3 | CASSPRNTGELFF | TGTGCCAGCAGCCCGAGGAACACCGGGGAGCTGTTTTTT
NA | few | TRBJ1-1 | TRBV18 | CASSPTGPTEAFF | TGTGCCAGCTCCCCCACGGGGCCGACTGAAGCTTTCTTT
NA | many | TRBJ2-3 | TRBV7-2 | CASSLLPADTQYF | TGTGCCAGCAGCCTCTTACCGGCAGATACGCAGTATTTT
NA | many | TRBJ2-5 | TRBV20-1 | CSNQGLDQETQYF | TGCAGTAACCAGGGACTGGACCAAGAGACCCAGTACTTC
NA | many | TRBJ2-7 | TRBV19 | CASSERGYEQYF | TGTGCCAGTAGTGAGAGAGGCTACGAGCAGTACTTC
TRBD2 | NA | TRBJ2-1 | TRBV27 | CASRPTSGWANSYNEQFF | TGTGCCAGCAGACCCACTAGCGGGTGGGCCAATTCCTACAATGAGCAGTTCTTC
NA | many | TRBJ2-7 | TRBV7-8 | CASSLVHDYEQYF | TGTGCCAGCAGCTTAGTACACGACTACGAGCAGTACTTC
TRBD2 | NA | TRBJ2-1 | TRBV6-2/TRBV6-3 | CASSSLAALIYNEQFF | TGTGCCAGCAGTTCGCTAGCGGCCCTCATCTACAATGAGCAGTTCTTC
NA | NA | TRBJ1-5 | TRBV19 | CASSIQPDSNQPQHF | TGTGCCAGTAGTATTCAGCCGGATAGCAATCAGCCCCAGCATTTT
NA | NA | TRBJ1-2 | TRBV7-9 | CASSLRGLNTRSYGYTF | TGTGCCAGCAGCCTACGGGGACTGAATACAAGAAGCTATGGCTACACCTTC
NA | many | TRBJ2-1 | TRBV10-3 | CAISPMLGAGAGYNEQFF | TGTGCCATCAGCCCGATGCTAGGGGCCGGTGCGGGTTACAATGAGCAGTTCTTC
TRBD1 | NA | TRBJ2-5 | TRBV2 | CASSTARGHETQYF | TGTGCCAGCAGTACCGCCAGGGGGCACGAGACCCAGTACTTC
NA | NA | TRBJ2-7 | TRBV6-2/TRBV6-3 | CASSRTAPYEQYF | TGTGCCAGCAGTCGGACAGCCCCCTACGAGCAGTACTTC
NA | many | TRBJ1-3 | TRBV7-2 | CASSLSGGPGNTIYF | TGTGCCAGCAGCCTTAGCGGGGGGCCTGGAAACACCATATATTTT
NA | NA | TRBJ2-1 | TRBV7-2 | CASSYRATYNEQFF | TGTGCCAGCAGCTACCGGGCCACCTACAATGAGCAGTTCTTC
TRBD2 | many | TRBJ2-1 | TRBV7-2 | CASSLAHRASGRFGNEQFF | TGTGCCAGCAGCTTAGCGCATCGGGCTAGCGGGAGGTTTGGCAATGAGCAGTTCTTC
NA | NA | TRBJ2-2 | TRBV7-3 | CASSLNVAGELFF | TGTGCCAGCAGCTTAAACGTGGCCGGGGAGCTGTTTTTT
TRBD2 | NA | TRBJ2-1 | TRBV6-6 | CASSYSTSGRPLSYNEQFF | TGTGCCAGCAGTTACTCGACTAGCGGGAGACCCCTCTCCTACAATGAGCAGTTCTTC
NA | NA | TRBJ2-1 | TRBV28 | CAGRPSGFSNEQFF | TGTGCCGGAAGACCCAGCGGGTTTTCCAATGAGCAGTTCTTC
TRBD2 | NA | TRBJ2-3 | TRBV28 | CASSPVAGGPKNTQYF | TGTGCCAGCAGTCCAGTAGCGGGAGGGCCCAAAAATACGCAGTATTTT
NA | few | TRBJ2-7 | TRBV12-3/TRBV12-4 | CASSSSRSYEQYF | TGTGCCAGCAGTTCTTCCAGGTCCTACGAGCAGTACTTC
TRBD2 | NA | TRBJ2-3 | TRBV5-5 | CASSSRLAGGDDTQYF | TGTGCCAGCAGCTCGCGACTAGCGGGAGGGGATGATACGCAGTATTTT
TRBD2 | few | TRBJ2-2 | TRBV15 | CATSRILAGVSGELFF | TGTGCCACCAGTAGGATACTAGCGGGAGTCTCCGGGGAGCTGTTTTTT
NA | many | TRBJ1-1 | TRBV6-5 | CASSYGGGMNTEAFF | TGTGCCAGCAGTTACGGCGGGGGGATGAACACTGAAGCTTTCTTT
NA | NA | TRBJ2-2 | TRBV20-1 | CSARRTPGELFF | TGCAGTGCTAGAAGGACTCCCGGGGAGCTGTTTTTT
NA | many | TRBJ2-5 | TRBV9 | CASSRQGQETQYF | TGTGCCAGCAGCCGGCAAGGGCAAGAGACCCAGTACTTC
NA | many | TRBJ1-1 | TRBV11-3 | CASTALGTEAFF | TGTGCCAGCACCGCCCTAGGCACTGAAGCTTTCTTT
TRBD1 | NA | TRBJ1-2 | TRBV20-1 | CSATPGTGRGYTF | TGCAGTGCTACCCCGGGGACAGGACGTGGCTACACCTTC
TRBD1 | many | TRBJ1-2 | TRBV7-2 | CASSPRQGRETYGYTF | TGTGCCAGCAGCCCGAGACAGGGGAGGGAGACCTATGGCTACACCTTC
NA | NA | TRBJ2-2 | TRBV6-2/TRBV6-3 | CASSYSISRRDLNTGELFF | TGTGCCAGCAGTTACTCGATTAGTAGGCGGGATCTCAACACCGGGGAGCTGTTTTTT
NA | few | TRBJ2-1 | TRBV20-1 | CSARDQRAGKTYNEQFF | TGCAGTGCTAGAGATCAAAGGGCCGGGAAAACTTACAATGAGCAGTTCTTC
NA | NA | TRBJ2-2 | TRBV7-2 | CASSHLVSNTGELFF | TGTGCCAGCAGCCACCTAGTGTCTAACACCGGGGAGCTGTTTTTT
TRBD1 | NA | TRBJ1-1 | TRBV20-1 | CSALDRGFTEAFF | TGCAGTGCGTTAGACAGGGGCTTCACTGAAGCTTTCTTT
TRBD2 | NA | TRBJ2-5 | TRBV14 | CASSPRTRGETQYF | TGTGCCAGCAGCCCAAGGACTAGAGGGGAGACCCAGTACTTC
TRBD1 | few | TRBJ2-6 | TRBV5-1 | CASNRDRADPVLTF | TGCGCCAGCAACCGGGACAGGGCGGATCCCGTCCTGACTTTC
TRBD1 | many | TRBJ2-1 | TRBV28 | CASSRQGSWVNEQFF | TGTGCCAGCAGTCGACAGGGGAGTTGGGTCAATGAGCAGTTCTTC
NA | NA | TRBJ2-3 | TRBV6-4 | CASSDSWGQGTDTQYF | TGTGCCAGCAGTGACTCGTGGGGTCAGGGCACAGATACGCAGTATTTT